These T cell receptor beta chains were read from a single sample in a study of graft-versus-host responses after intestinal transplantation. Using immunoSEQ multiplex PCR, the repertoire was profiled, and TCRdb retains in-frame clones only, with some absent. The sample records approximately 85,000 clones, 80% to 95% being singletons. No antigen has been assigned to these receptors. Sequences were derived from unstimulated CD8+ T cells sorted from spleen or lymph node cells, sampled before transplant. These receptors came from a human donor who was the organ donor for an intestinal transplant. Each CDR3 is given with its conserved first and last residue. The D gene is left open where the match is weak. Some rows mark clone size as missing; the rest say once, few, many or name a class of expanded clone.

TRBV7-3	TRBJ1-1	-	-	CASSLQMNTEAFF	TGTGCCAGCAGCTTACAAATGAACACTGAAGCTTTCTTT
TRBV6-1	TRBJ2-1	-	TRBD1	CASRAGTGLNEQFF	TGTGCCAGCAGGGCCGGGACAGGGCTAAATGAGCAGTTCTTC
TRBV7-3	TRBJ2-3	-	-	CASSYLGDTDTQYF	TGTGCCAGCAGCTATTTGGGGGACACAGATACGCAGTATTTT
TRBV6-1	TRBJ1-5	-	-	CASTGLWGNQPQHF	TGTGCCAGCACGGGTTTGTGGGGAAATCAGCCCCAGCATTTT
TRBV9	TRBJ1-1	-	-	CASSFLRGTEAFF	TGTGCCAGCAGTTTCCTGCGGGGCACTGAAGCTTTCTTT
TRBV2	TRBJ2-3	once	TRBD2	CASIGLAGGTDTQYF	TGTGCCAGCATCGGACTAGCGGGGGGCACAGATACGCAGTATTTT
TRBV27	TRBJ1-5	-	TRBD1	CASSSYLDRGGQPQHF	TGTGCCAGCAGTTCCTACCTTGACAGGGGTGGTCAGCCCCAGCATTTT
TRBV4-1	TRBJ1-2	-	TRBD1	CASSQLQGAPSYTF	TGCGCCAGCAGCCAGTTACAGGGGGCGCCTAGCTACACCTTC
TRBV13	TRBJ2-4	-	-	CASSFGLWNIQYF	TGTGCCAGCAGCTTTGGGCTTTGGAACATTCAGTACTTC
TRBV2	TRBJ2-7	-	-	CASSEPTYEQYF	TGTGCCAGCAGTGAACCTACCTACGAGCAGTACTTC
TRBV6-5	TRBJ2-7	-	TRBD2	CASSLGAGGYYEQYF	TGTGCCAGCAGCCTCGGGGCGGGGGGGTACTACGAGCAGTACTTC
TRBV4-1	TRBJ2-1	-	-	CASSSSERNEQFF	TGCGCCAGCAGTTCTAGCGAACGCAATGAGCAGTTCTTC
TRBV7-6	TRBJ2-3	-	TRBD1	CASSLGTDTDTQYF	TGTGCCAGCAGCTTGGGGACAGACACAGATACGCAGTATTTT
TRBV7-9	TRBJ2-1	-	-	CASSLGPGDLGNEQFF	TGTGCCAGCAGCTTAGGCCCAGGGGATCTTGGGAATGAGCAGTTCTTC
TRBV29-1	TRBJ2-4	few	-	CSVEEGVWGAENIQYF	TGCAGCGTTGAAGAGGGGGTTTGGGGGGCCGAAAACATTCAGTACTTC
TRBV6-1	TRBJ2-7	once	TRBD2	CATALSGGVYEQYF	TGTGCCACTGCTTTAAGCGGGGGCGTGTACGAGCAGTACTTC
TRBV7-6	TRBJ2-1	-	TRBD1	CASSEDRVSYNEQFF	TGTGCCAGCAGCGAGGACAGGGTATCATACAATGAGCAGTTCTTC
TRBV5-1	TRBJ2-1	-	TRBD2	CASKPSGAYNEQFF	TGCGCCAGCAAACCTAGCGGGGCCTACAATGAGCAGTTCTTC
TRBV7-9	TRBJ2-7	-	TRBD2	CASSLAERGGTYEQYF	TGTGCCAGCAGCTTAGCCGAGCGGGGCGGGACCTACGAGCAGTACTTC
TRBV4-1	TRBJ1-4	-	-	CASSQASSNEKLFF	TGCGCCAGCAGCCAAGCCAGCTCCAATGAAAAACTGTTTTTT
TRBV10-2	TRBJ1-2	-	-	CASSDVLGISGYTF	TGCGCCAGCAGTGATGTTCTTGGAATCTCTGGCTACACCTTC
TRBV19	TRBJ1-2	-	-	CASSEGALDYGYTF	TGTGCCAGTAGTGAAGGAGCCCTTGACTATGGCTACACCTTC
TRBV2	TRBJ2-3	-	-	CASSERGFTDTQYF	TGTGCCAGCAGTGAACGGGGTTTTACAGATACGCAGTATTTT
TRBV4-1	TRBJ2-1	-	TRBD2	CASSQDPGTNNEQFF	TGCGCCAGCAGCCAAGACCCCGGGACTAACAATGAGCAGTTCTTC
TRBV18	TRBJ2-3	-	-	CASSPLKGNTQYF	TGTGCCAGCTCACCACTTAAAGGGAATACGCAGTATTTT
TRBV5-6	TRBJ1-6	few	-	CASSFTVGNSPLHF	TGTGCCAGCAGCTTCACAGTCGGTAATTCACCCCTCCACTTT
TRBV4-1	TRBJ2-1	-	TRBD2	CASSSRLAGDYNEQFF	TGCGCCAGCAGCTCGAGACTAGCGGGAGACTACAATGAGCAGTTCTTC
TRBV11-2	TRBJ1-1	-	-	CASSVVGRSSGNTEAFF	TGTGCCAGCAGCGTAGTAGGCAGGTCAAGTGGGAACACTGAAGCTTTTTTT
TRBV5-1	TRBJ2-1	-	TRBD2	CASSGGSYNEQFF	TGCGCCAGCTCGGGGGGGTCCTACAATGAGCAGTTCTTC
TRBV10-3	TRBJ2-7	few	-	CAIRGDEQYF	TGTGCCATCAGGGGGGACGAGCAGTACTTC
TRBV5-4	TRBJ2-5	-	-	CASSLQETQYF	TGTGCCAGCAGCTTGCAAGAGACCCAGTACTTC
TRBV27	TRBJ2-5	once	-	CASSLGGQQETQYF	TGTGCCAGCAGTTTAGGGGGTCAACAAGAGACCCAGTACTTC
TRBV9	TRBJ2-7	-	TRBD2	CASGTSESYEQYF	TGTGCCAGCGGGACTAGCGAGTCCTACGAGCAGTACTTC